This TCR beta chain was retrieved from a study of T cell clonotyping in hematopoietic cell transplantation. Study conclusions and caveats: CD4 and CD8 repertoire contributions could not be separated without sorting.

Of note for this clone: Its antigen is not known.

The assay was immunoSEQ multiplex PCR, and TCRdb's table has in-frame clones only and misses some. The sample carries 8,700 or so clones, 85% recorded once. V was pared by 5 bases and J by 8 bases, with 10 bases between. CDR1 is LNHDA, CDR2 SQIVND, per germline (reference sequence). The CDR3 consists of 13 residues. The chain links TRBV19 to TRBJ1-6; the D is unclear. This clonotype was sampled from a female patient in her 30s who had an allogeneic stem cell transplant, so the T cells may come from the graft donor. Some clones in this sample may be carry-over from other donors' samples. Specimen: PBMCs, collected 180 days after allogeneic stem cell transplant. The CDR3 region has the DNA TGTGCCAGTAGTCTAGGGTTGGATTCACCCCTCCACTTT. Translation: CASSLGLDSPLHF. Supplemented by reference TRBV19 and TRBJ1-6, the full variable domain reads DGGITQSPKYLFRKEGQNVTLSCEQNLNHDAMYWYRQDPGQGLRLIYYSQIVNDFQKGDIAEGYSVSREKKESFPLTVTSAQKNPTAFYLCASSLGLDSPLHFGNGTRLTVT.